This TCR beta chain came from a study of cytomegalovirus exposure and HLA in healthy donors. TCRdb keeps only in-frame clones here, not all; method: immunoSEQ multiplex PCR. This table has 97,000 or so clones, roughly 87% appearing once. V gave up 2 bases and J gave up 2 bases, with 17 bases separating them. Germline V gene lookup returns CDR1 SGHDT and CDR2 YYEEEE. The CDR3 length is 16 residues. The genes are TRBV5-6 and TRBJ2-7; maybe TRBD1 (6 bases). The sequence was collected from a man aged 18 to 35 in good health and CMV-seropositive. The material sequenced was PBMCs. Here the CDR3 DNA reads TGTGCCAGCAGCTTATTTCCCGGGACACAGACCTACGAGCAGTACTTC. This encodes CASSLFPGTQTYEQYF.